Listed below are T cell receptor beta chains from one sample, sequenced in a study of T-cell memory formation after mild COVID-19. TCRdb reprocessed the 5' RACE reads with MiXCR, giving one entry per CDR3 protein. The sample lists some 180,000 distinct CDR3 sequences, roughly 20% occurring once. Sequenced material: PBMCs or a T cell subset sorted from them (not recorded which). Receptors originate from a man younger than 35 who had mild COVID-19 (a few samples of this study predate the infection). Cell type and time point are not known. Each CDR3 is given with its conserved first and last residue. The D gene is left open where the match is weak. Clone size is stated in some rows and not others, as once, few, many or a class when expanded.

. TRBJ1-4 . TRBV5-1 TGCGCCAGCAGCTTGAGGGGAACTTTAGAAAAACTGTTTTTT CASSLRGTLEKLFF
TRBD1 TRBJ2-3 many TRBV5-1 TGCGCCAGCAGCCTGGACAGGCTGGATAATGCAGATACGCAGTATTTT CASSLDRLDNADTQYF
. TRBJ2-7 few TRBV20-1 TGCAGTGCTAGCAACCCGGGACTTCGACCCTACGAGCAGTACTTC CSASNPGLRPYEQYF
. TRBJ1-1 few TRBV4-3 TGCGCCAGCAGCCGAGCCAGAGGAACTGAAGCTTTCTTT CASSRARGTEAFF
. TRBJ1-5 few TRBV6-1 TGTGCCAGCAGTGAAAGACAGGGCAATCAGCCCCAGCATTTT CASSERQGNQPQHF
. TRBJ1-1 . TRBV7-9 TGTGCCAGCAGCTTGTTAGCACCCACTGAAGCTTTCTTT CASSLLAPTEAFF
. TRBJ2-3 few TRBV29-1 TGCAGCGTTAAGGGGGGCCCCCCAGATACGCAGTATTTT CSVKGGPPDTQYF
TRBD1 TRBJ1-1 few TRBV20-1 TGCAGTGCTAGCAGGGGGGAGGGTGCTGAAGCTTTCTTT CSASRGEGAEAFF
. TRBJ1-6 . TRBV7-6 TGTGCCAGCAGCTTAGCGACTGTCCAGGGAGGCTCACCCCTCCACTTT CASSLATVQGGSPLHF
. TRBJ2-3 . TRBV7-2 TGTGCCAGCAGCTTAGGGCCAGTCACAGATACGCAGTATTTT CASSLGPVTDTQYF
. TRBJ1-1 . TRBV11-3 TGTGCCAGCAGCTTAGACGGCCCGAACACTGAAGCTTTCTTT CASSLDGPNTEAFF
. TRBJ2-5 few TRBV24-1 TGTGCCACCGGACAGCAAGAGACCCAGTACTTC CATGQQETQYF
. TRBJ2-1 . TRBV10-3 TGTGCCATCATGGAACACCTCTCCTACAATGAGCAGTTCTTC CAIMEHLSYNEQFF
TRBD2 TRBJ2-1 few TRBV7-9 TGTGCCAGCAGCGGACTAGCTATTGAGCAGTTCTTC CASSGLAIEQFF
TRBD1 TRBJ1-2 few TRBV20-1 TGCAGTGCTGACCGACAGGGTGATGGCTACACCTTC CSADRQGDGYTF
. TRBJ1-2 . TRBV4-2 TGTGCCAGCAGCCAAGATGAGGGGGGAGGCTATGGCTACACCTTC CASSQDEGGGYGYTF
. TRBJ2-1 . TRBV6-2/TRBV6-3 TGTGCCAGCAGCAGCCAGGGGTTGGGTGAGCAGTTCTTC CASSSQGLGEQFF